The 27 T cell receptor beta chains presented below share a single source sample, sequenced in a study of T cells in women clearing cervical HPV infection. Clones were sequenced by immunoSEQ multiplex PCR, and TCRdb holds only the in-frame ones, with some missing. Listed are about 16,000 clones; about 10% falls within the top ten. Source material: blood buffy coat. These receptors originate from a woman between 18 and 75 years old with a cervical HPV16 infection that either progressed to CIN3+ or cleared (not recorded which).

On this clone itself: Read data end 3 residues before the CDR3 end; the end is taken from the germline J gene. This chain joins TRBV28 and TRBJ2-3; 9 bases line up with TRBD2. V dropped 3 bases and J dropped 3; count of bases not matched to a gene: 10. Germline CDR1 MDHEN, CDR2 SYDVKM. There are 17 residues in the CDR3. The CDR3 is CASSFRGRGLATDTQYF. The sequenced part of the CDR3 DNA is TGTGCCAGCAGTTTCCGGGGGCGCGGACTAGCGACAGATACG.

On this clone: The read ends 3 residues early relative to the CDR3; the germline J gene fills the gap. The chain employs TRBV7-9 and TRBJ2-1; 10 bases map to TRBD2. Germline assignment: CDR1 SEHNR and CDR2 FQNEAQ (reference sequence). This CDR3 has 15 residues. V gave up 1 base and J gave up 5 bases; unmatched junction bases: 2. The sequenced part of the CDR3 DNA is TGTGCCAGCAGCTTAGGGACTAGCGGAAACAATGAG. Translated, it gives CASSLGTSGNNE. The CDR3 in full is CASSLGTSGNNEQFF.

For this clone: The read comes to an end 3 residues before the CDR3 does, leaving the germline J gene to fill in the end. The J gene is TRBJ1-2, the V gene TRBV5-4, with D maybe TRBD1 (5 bases). The V end was cut by 2 bases, the J end by 0 bases, with 8 bases between. The CDR3 length is 14 residues. Germline V CDR1 and CDR2: SGHNT, YYREEE (reference sequence). CDR3 bases read: TGTGCCAGCAGCTTCCAGGGAGCTAACTATGGC. The encoded protein is CASSFQGANYG. Given in full, the CDR3 is CASSFQGANYGYTF.

To note about this clone: Read data end 3 residues before the CDR3 end; the end is taken from the germline J gene. The genes are TRBV18 and TRBJ2-7; 10 nucleotides match TRBD1. The CDR3 extends over 14 amino acids. CDR1 and CDR2 from the germline V gene are KGHSH and LQKENI. V lost 2 bases, J lost 2 bases, and 0 bases stayed unmatched. The CDR3: CASSPGTGAYEQYF. The CDR3 bases that were read are TGTGCCAGCTCACCAGGGACAGGGGCCTACGAG.

As to this clone: The CDR3 end falls 3 residues outside the read, so it is completed with the germline J gene. The V and J genes are TRBV7-9 and TRBJ2-1; perhaps TRBD1 as D (6 bases). Trimming shortened V by 5 bases and J by 6 bases, and 11 bases separated the two germline ends. The germline gives CDR1 SEHNR, CDR2 FQNEAQ (reference sequence). The CDR3 extends over 13 amino acids. The CDR3 region is CASSDYRVNEQFF. The covered CDR3 bases are TGTGCCAGCAGCGACTACAGGGTCAATGAG.

CDR3 amino acids: CSARGLGGATDTQYF. The covered CDR3 bases are TGCAGTGCTCGAGGTTTGGGGGGGGCCACAGATACG. The chain joins TRBV20-1 to TRBJ2-3, with a weak D call TRBD2 (7 bases). With the read ending 3 residues before the CDR3 end, the germline J gene is used to fill in that end. This CDR3 is built from 15 residues. Trimming took 5 bases from V and 2 from J, leaving 17 bases between them. Germline lookup yields CDR1 DFQATT and CDR2 SNEGSKA (reference sequence).

In regard to this clone: The read is 3 residues too short to cover the CDR3 end, so that end is filled in from the germline J gene. The chain uses TRBV20-1 and TRBJ1-1; the D gene is possibly TRBD1 (6 bases). Looked up from germline, CDR1 is DFQATT and CDR2 is SNEGSKA (reference sequence). CDR3 length: 13 residues. CDR3 sequence: CSATLGSRGEAFF. CDR3 bases read: TGCAGTGCTACCTTGGGTTCCAGGGGAGAA.

In regard to this clone: The read finishes 3 residues shy of the CDR3 end, and the germline J gene is used to complete it. This sequence joins TRBV7-6 and TRBJ1-5; 8 nucleotides agree with TRBD1. With V trimmed by 5 bases and J by 7 bases, 10 bases remained unmatched. Per germline, CDR1 SGHVS and CDR2 FNYEAQ. CDR3 length equals 15 residues. The CDR3 here is CASSRLDRVEQPQHF. The CDR3 DNA, read in part, is TGTGCCAGCAGCCGACTGGACAGGGTCGAACAGCCC. The whole variable domain, remainder taken from reference TRBV7-6 and TRBJ1-5, is GAGVSQSPRYKVTKRGQDVALRCDPISGHVSLYWYRQALGQGPEFLTYFNYEAQQDKSGLPNDRFSAERPEGSISTLTIQRTEQRDSAMYRCASSRLDRVEQPQHFGDGTRLSIL.

Note on this clone: Sequencing ends 3 residues short of the CDR3 end; the germline J gene provides the rest. The V gene is TRBV18, the J gene TRBJ2-3, with a weak D call TRBD2 (6 bases). The CDR3 is 15 amino acids. The germline gives CDR1 KGHSH, CDR2 LQKENI. The CDR3 DNA, read in part, is TGTGCCAGCTCACCAGGGGCGGGGAAAGATCAGCCG. Translation: CASSPGAGKDQP. The full CDR3 sequence reads CASSPGAGKDQPQYF.

Turning to this clone: The CDR3 end lies 3 residues beyond the end of the read and is filled in from the germline J gene. The rearrangement links TRBV28 to TRBJ1-4; TRBD1 matches at 8 bases. CDR3 length equals 13 residues. Germline CDR1 reads MDHEN; CDR2 reads SYDVKM. J was trimmed by 6 bases and V by 3 bases; bases with no gene match: 0. The sequenced CDR3 bases are TGTGCCAGCAGTTTGACAGGGGATGAAAAA. Translating it yields CASSLTGDEK. The entire CDR3 is CASSLTGDEKLFF.

Details on this clone: The read ends 3 residues before the CDR3 terminus; that terminus is restored from the germline J gene. At the DNA level, this CDR3 is encoded by other sequences in the same sample as well. This chain uses TRBV18 with TRBJ2-3, with TRBD1 matching 9 bases. CDR3 size: 15 residues. Germline-derived CDR1 and CDR2 are KGHSH and LQKENI. This CDR3 is CASSPDRGGNQPQYF. The sequenced CDR3 bases are TGTGCCAGCTCACCAGACAGGGGGGGCAATCAGCCG.

Points on this clone: The DNA ends 3 residues before the CDR3 does, and the rest of the CDR3 is filled in from the germline J gene. This chain joins TRBV7-9 and TRBJ1-5; a possible D gene is TRBD1 (5 bases). This CDR3 contains 14 residues. Germline CDR1 and CDR2: SEHNR and FQNEAQ (reference sequence). V lost 4 bases and J 0 bases, leaving 7 bases between the germline ends. The CDR3 sequence is CASSSQDSNQPQHF. The CDR3 bases that were read are TGTGCCAGCAGCTCACAGGATAGCAATCAGCCC.

Regarding this clone: Sequencing ends 3 residues short of the CDR3 end; the germline J gene provides the rest. The genes are TRBV5-6 and TRBJ2-3; maybe TRBD2 (6 bases). Germline CDR1 reads SGHDT; CDR2 reads YYEEEE. The CDR3 consists of 14 residues. CDR3 DNA, as far as it was read: TGTGCCAGCAGCTTCGGACCGCGGGGTCAGCCG. Its translation is CASSFGPRGQP. In full, the CDR3 is CASSFGPRGQPQYF.

To note about this clone: The CDR3 end falls 3 residues outside the read, so it is completed with the germline J gene. This chain joins TRBV7-2 and TRBJ2-2; 9 bases fit TRBD2. Germline trimming cut 5 bases from V and 5 bases from J; bases unmatched to any gene: 6. This CDR3 contains 15 residues. Germline V gives CDR1 SGHTA, CDR2 FQGNSA. CDR3 region: CASSGGTSQTGELFF. Partial CDR3 DNA: TGTGCCAGCAGCGGGGGGACTAGCCAAACCGGGGAG. The variable domain in full, completed from reference TRBV7-2 and TRBJ2-2, reads GAGVSQSPSNKVTEKGKDVELRCDPISGHTALYWYRQSLGQGLEFLIYFQGNSAPDKSGLPSDRFSAERTGGSVSTLTIQRTQQEDSAVYLCASSGGTSQTGELFFGEGSRLTVL.

As concerns this clone: Read coverage stops 3 residues before the CDR3 terminus; the germline J gene supplies the remainder. The chain carries TRBV6-1 and TRBJ1-5; TRBD1 agrees at 7 bases. CDR1 MNHNS and CDR2 SASEGT come from the germline V gene. This CDR3 has 14 amino acids. The V and J ends lost 2 bases and 4 bases, in that order; junction bases with no gene match: 2. The sequenced CDR3 bases are TGTGCCAGCAGTGAAAGCAGGGGGAATCAGCCC. Its protein is CASSESRGNQP. The entire CDR3 is CASSESRGNQPQHF.

With regard to this clone: The CDR3 end falls 3 residues outside the read, so it is completed with the germline J gene. The rearrangement joins TRBV7-8 to TRBJ2-3; the D is unclear. The CDR3 loop spans 12 amino acids. Germline V gene sequence: CDR1 SGHVS, CDR2 FQNEAQ. The DNA read from the CDR3 is TGTGCCAGCAGCCTACTCCAAGAGACG. Translated: CASSLLQET. The full CDR3 reads CASSLLQETQYF.

CDR3: CASSPLAGGADTQYF. The part of the CDR3 DNA that was read is TGTGCCAGCAGCCCACTAGCGGGGGGGGCAGATACG. The chain recombines TRBV2 with TRBJ2-3; the match to TRBD2 covers 13 bases. The DNA ends 3 residues before the CDR3 does, and the rest of the CDR3 is filled in from the germline J gene. The junction had 4 bases not matched to a gene; V was cut back by 6 bases and J by 4 bases. CDR3 length: 15 amino acids. From germline, CDR1 is SNHLY and CDR2 FYNNEI.

As regards this clone: The CDR3 goes on 3 residues after the read ends, and that part is filled in from the germline J gene. The gene calls are TRBV29-1 and TRBJ1-1; the D is unclear. The CDR3 contains 14 residues. Germline V gene lookup returns CDR1 SQVTM and CDR2 ANQGSEA. Trimming pared 5 bases from V and 1 base from J, leaving 14 bases between. The part of the CDR3 DNA that was read is TGCAGCGTTAGGAGTGCGGGGAGGAACACTGAA. Translation: CSVRSAGRNTE. The entire CDR3 protein is CSVRSAGRNTEAFF.

Incomplete CDR3 DNA: TGTGCCTGGACAGAACAGGGTTTATTTACTGAA. Translation: CAWTEQGLFTE. The whole CDR3 sequence reads CAWTEQGLFTEAFF. The J gene is TRBJ1-1, the V gene TRBV30, with D tentatively TRBD1 (6 bases). The missing CDR3 end, 3 residues past where the read stops, is filled in from the germline J gene. CDR3 length: 14 residues. The V and J ends lost 4 bases and 5 bases respectively, with 17 bases between them. Germline-derived CDR1 and CDR2 are GTSNPN and SVGIG (reference sequence).

Notes on this clone: The sequence runs out 3 residues before the end of the CDR3; the remainder is reconstructed from the germline J gene. The chain carries TRBV19 and TRBJ2-3, with D tentatively TRBD1 (5 bases). Germline V gene lookup returns CDR1 LNHDA and CDR2 SQIVND (reference sequence). The length of the CDR3 is 14 residues. Partial CDR3 DNA: TGTGCCAGTAGTAAGGGGAAAGGGGATCAGCCG. It yields the protein CASSKGKGDQP. The CDR3 in full is CASSKGKGDQPQYF.

Concerning this clone: The CDR3 end is not reached by the read, which stops 3 residues before it; the germline J gene fills it in. The gene calls are TRBV18 and TRBJ1-1; D unclear. The length of the CDR3 is 14 residues. Germline V gene sequence: CDR1 KGHSH, CDR2 LQKENI. The CDR3 spells CASSAVLGAETAFF. The CDR3 bases that were read are TGTGCCAGCTCAGCCGTGTTGGGCGCAGAGACA.

Turning to this clone: The CDR3 end falls 3 residues outside the read, so it is completed with the germline J gene. The V call is TRBV5-8, the J call TRBJ2-3; TRBD2 matches 7 bases. Germline loops: CDR1 SGHTS, CDR2 YDEGEE. Trimming took 1 base from V and 0 from J; bases not matched to a gene: 2. There are 15 residues in the CDR3. The CDR3 loop reads CASSLSGTSTDTQYF. The covered CDR3 bases are TGTGCCAGCAGCTTGAGCGGGACTAGCACAGATACG.

As for this clone: The read halts 3 residues ahead of the CDR3 end, with the missing end drawn from the germline J gene. The gene calls are TRBV7-7 and TRBJ2-3, with 8 bases that match TRBD1. After removal of 1 base from V and 6 bases from J, the junction contained 3 bases not matched to a gene. Germline V gene lookup returns CDR1 SSHAT and CDR2 FNYEAQ (reference sequence). The CDR3 is 14 residues long. CDR3 DNA (partial): TGTGCCAGCAGCTTAGACAGGGGGACGGATACG. This encodes CASSLDRGTDT. The entire CDR3 protein is CASSLDRGTDTQYF.

Notes on this clone: The sequence runs out 3 residues before the end of the CDR3; the remainder is reconstructed from the germline J gene. This chain links TRBV7-6 with TRBJ2-1, with D possibly matching TRBD1 (6 bases). With 4 bases removed from V and 0 bases from J, the gap between germline ends came to 13 bases. In germline, CDR1 is SGHVS, CDR2 FNYEAQ. There are 16 residues in the CDR3. The CDR3 region is CASSWTVPSSYNEQFF. The DNA read from the CDR3 is TGTGCCAGCAGCTGGACAGTCCCCAGCTCCTACAATGAG.

Concerning this clone itself: The read finishes 3 residues shy of the CDR3 end, and the germline J gene is used to complete it. The chain has TRBV5-6 and TRBJ2-1; D gene ambiguous. Germline V gene lookup returns CDR1 SGHDT and CDR2 YYEEEE. The CDR3 totals 11 residues. The germline V and J ends were trimmed by 1 base and 7 bases, with 3 bases remaining between them. The CDR3 DNA, read in part, is TGTGCCAGCAGCTTGTCTAATGAG. Its protein is CASSLSNE. The entire CDR3 sequence reads CASSLSNEQFF.

CDR3 region: CASSEDRGNQPQHF. The part of the CDR3 DNA that was read is TGTGCCAGCAGTGAAGACAGGGGCAATCAGCCC. The chain has TRBV6-1 and TRBJ1-5; a possible D gene is TRBD1 (6 bases). The read terminates 3 residues ahead of where the CDR3 ends, so the germline J gene completes it. The germline CDR1 and CDR2 sequences are MNHNS and SASEGT. Trimming took 1 base from V and 2 from J, leaving 6 bases between them. CDR3 length: 14 residues.

According to its frequency, this clone is medium-sized. From the germline J gene comes the end of the CDR3, since the read stops 3 residues before it. This chain joins TRBV19 and TRBJ1-1; D not resolved. The CDR3 loop spans 14 amino acids. CDR1 is LNHDA, CDR2 SQIVND, per germline (reference sequence). Partial CDR3 DNA: TGTGCCAGTAGTATAGATGACAATCAACGGGGA. Translating gives CASSIDDNQRG. The whole CDR3 sequence is CASSIDDNQRGAFF.